A single sample is the source of the 17 T cell receptor beta chains below, sequenced in a study of CD8 T cells in Susac syndrome. After extraction with the RNeasy kit, about 0.45 to 1 ug of the RNA was reverse transcribed using random hexamers. MiXCR, run by TCRdb on the immunoSEQ multiplex PCR reads, gives a single entry per CDR3 protein. The sample shows approximately 150,000 distinct CDR3 sequences, more than 90% of them seen only once. The sequenced sample was CD4+ T cells from PBMCs. These receptors were obtained from a human donor with Susac syndrome.

The chain carries TRBV21-1 and TRBJ2-5; TRBD2, the D gene given by the table, was not confirmed from the DNA. TRBV21-1 counts as a pseudogene. The CDR3 has 15 residues. The CDR3 nucleotides read TGTGCCTGCCAACCGGGACTAGCGGGACCAGAGACCCAGTACTTC. This gives the protein CACQPGLAGPETQYF.

The chain links TRBV29-1 to TRBJ2-3, with TRBD2 as a possible D gene (6 bases). V shed 5 bases and J shed 0 bases, with 12 bases lying between them. Germline assignment: CDR1 SQVTM and CDR2 ANQGSEA. This CDR3 is built from 14 residues. The CDR3 sequence: CSVLERVSTDTQYF. The DNA for the CDR3 is TGCAGCGTTCTGGAGCGGGTCAGCACAGATACGCAGTATTTT.

The V gene is TRBV27, the J gene TRBJ1-1, with 8 bases fitting TRBD1. In germline, CDR1 is MNHEY, CDR2 SMNVEV (reference sequence). The J segment lost 5 bases and the V segment lost 6 bases, leaving 5 bases of the junction unmatched. CDR3 length equals 13 residues. The CDR3 region has the DNA TGTGCCAGCAGGGGACAGGCCAGAACTGAAGCTTTCTTT. Residues: CASRGQARTEAFF.

V usage is TRBV28 and J usage is TRBJ2-7, with a possible D match to TRBD2 (5 bases). CDR3 length: 11 amino acids. Germline loops: CDR1 MDHEN, CDR2 SYDVKM. The V end was cut by 4 bases, the J end by 6 bases, with 7 bases between. For the CDR3, the DNA is TGTGCCAGCAGTTCTGGGAGCGAGCAGTACTTC. It codes for CASSSGSEQYF. The entire variable domain, with the rest obtained from reference TRBV28 and TRBJ2-7, is as follows: DVKVTQSSRYLVKRTGEKVFLECVQDMDHENMFWYRQDPGLGLRLIYFSYDVKMKEKGDIPEGYSVSREKKERFSLILESASTNQTSMYLCASSSGSEQYFGPGTRLTVT.

V is TRBV6-5 and J is TRBJ2-1; the match to TRBD2 covers 7 bases. V lost 8 bases and J lost 8; bases outside the gene matches: 12. Germline V CDR1 and CDR2: MNHEY, SVGAGI. This CDR3 region has 14 residues. The CDR3: CASRWAGDFDEQFF. The CDR3 nucleotides read TGTGCCAGCCGGTGGGCGGGAGATTTCGATGAGCAGTTCTTC.

CDR3 DNA sequence: TGTGCCAGCTCACGCCTGGGGACGACCGGCACAGATACGCAGTATTTT. Amino acids: CASSRLGTTGTDTQYF. The rearrangement joins TRBV18 to TRBJ2-3; D is tentatively TRBD1 or TRBD2 (5 bases each). The V end was cut by 4 bases, the J end by 1 base, with 15 bases between. CDR1 is KGHSH and CDR2 is LQKENI in the germline V gene. The CDR3 contains 16 residues.

This clonotype turned up a few times. The rearrangement joins TRBV12-3 or TRBV12-4 to TRBJ1-2; weak D call: TRBD1 (6 bases). V lost 2 bases to trimming and J lost 3 bases, with 7 bases between them. The CDR3 sequence is 13 residues long. DNA for the CDR3: TGTGCCAGCAGTTTACAGGGGTACTATGGCTACACCTTC. It encodes CASSLQGYYGYTF.

The V gene is TRBV5-1, the J gene TRBJ2-1; D remains ambiguous. The germline gives CDR1 SGHRS, CDR2 YFSETQ. The germline V and J ends were trimmed by 0 bases and 4 bases, with 8 bases remaining between them. The CDR3 is 14 amino acids. The CDR3 protein is CASSLEVRYNEQFF. Written as DNA, the CDR3 is TGCGCCAGCAGCTTGGAGGTTAGATACAATGAGCAGTTCTTC.

The CDR3 loop reads CASSSPRDYNEQFF. DNA of the CDR3: TGTGCCAGCAGCTCCCCACGGGACTACAATGAGCAGTTCTTC. The V gene is TRBV7-2, the J gene TRBJ2-1; possible D gene TRBD2, 5 bases. The V gene's germline CDR1 is SGHTA and CDR2 FQGNSA. Trimming pared 4 bases from V and 3 bases from J, leaving 10 bases between. The CDR3 covers 14 residues.

V gene TRBV28 combines with J gene TRBJ1-2; no clear D gene. The CDR3 is 15 amino acids. Trimming removed 5 bases at V and 6 bases at J, with 19 bases between. Germline CDR1 is MDHEN and CDR2 is SYDVKM. The CDR3 spells CASSPYDGFADGYTF. The DNA of the CDR3 is TGTGCCAGCAGTCCCTATGACGGGTTCGCGGATGGCTACACCTTC.

The chain joins TRBV18 to TRBJ1-2; the D gene is possibly TRBD1 (6 bases). V was shortened by 3 bases and J by 7 bases, with 18 bases between the two germline ends. Germline V gives CDR1 KGHSH, CDR2 LQKENI. CDR3 length: 15 amino acids. In DNA form, the CDR3 reads TGTGCCAGCTCACCCCAGGGGCGCCCTCGGGTTGGCTACACCTTC. Translating it yields CASSPQGRPRVGYTF.

The chain is built from TRBV3-1 and TRBJ2-3; 10 bases are shared with TRBD2. V trimming: 3 bases; J trimming: 1 base; junction bases outside the gene matches: 10. CDR1 LGHDT and CDR2 YNNKEL come from the germline V gene (reference sequence). This CDR3 region has 18 residues. The CDR3 reads CASSHLAGVRPGTDTQYF. The CDR3 DNA reads as TGTGCCAGCAGCCATCTAGCGGGAGTTCGTCCTGGCACAGATACGCAGTATTTT.

The chain is built from TRBV29-1 and TRBJ2-4; D is undetermined. The CDR3 sequence is 13 residues long. Germline CDR1 and CDR2: SQVTM and ANQGSEA. Trimming cost V 7 bases and J 9 bases, with 19 bases left between them. CDR3 DNA: TGCAGCGCCACCCTATTCGAGGTCAGCATTCAGTACTTC. Amino acids: CSATLFEVSIQYF.

This sequence joins TRBV7-9 and TRBJ1-1, with unresolved D. The germline V gene encodes CDR1 SEHNR and CDR2 FQNEAQ (reference sequence). This CDR3 is built from 12 residues. V shed 3 bases and J shed 7 bases, with 9 bases lying between them. CDR3 amino acids: CASSFSGDEAFF. In nucleotides, the CDR3 is TGTGCCAGCAGCTTCTCCGGGGATGAAGCTTTCTTT.

This chain joins TRBV24-1 and TRBJ1-5; a weak D match, TRBD1 (5 bases). The germline CDR1 and CDR2 sequences are KGHDR and SFDVKD. V was cut by 3 bases and J by 5 bases, with 10 bases left in between. The CDR3 has 14 residues. The CDR3: CATSDPGRYQPQHF. The CDR3 DNA sequence: TGTGCCACCAGTGATCCGGGGCGATATCAGCCCCAGCATTTT.

The rearrangement uses TRBV27 and TRBJ2-1, with TRBD2 as a possible D gene (7 bases). The germline V gene has CDR1 MNHEY and CDR2 SMNVEV (reference sequence). The CDR3 extends over 14 amino acids. Trimming cost V 7 bases and J 8 bases, with 18 bases left between them. The CDR3: CASTHLAGADEQFF. As DNA, the CDR3 is TGTGCCAGCACCCATCTGGCGGGGGCTGATGAGCAGTTCTTC.

The chain couples TRBV29-1 to TRBJ2-5; 8 nucleotides line up with TRBD1. Germline values: CDR1 SQVTM, CDR2 ANQGSEA. V shed 7 bases, J shed 4 bases, and the junction held 8 bases outside the gene matches. CDR3 length equals 13 residues. For the CDR3, the DNA is TGCAGCGCTTCTAGGGACAGGCGAGAGACCCAGTACTTC. As protein: CSASRDRRETQYF. The complete variable domain, with remaining parts taken from reference TRBV29-1 and TRBJ2-5, reads SAVISQKPSRDICQRGTSLTIQCQVDSQVTMMFWYRQQPGQSLTLIATANQGSEATYESGFVIDKFPISRPNLTFSTLTVSNMSPEDSSIYLCSASRDRRETQYFGPGTRLLVL.